The 16 T cell receptor beta chains below were found in one sample sequenced in a study of cytomegalovirus exposure and HLA in healthy donors. PCR employed 60 Vbeta and 13 Jbeta primers. Libraries were prepared by immunoSEQ multiplex PCR; TCRdb keeps only in-frame clonotypes and omits some of them. The table shows roughly 200,000 clones, with approximately 86% occurring only once. Input material: PBMCs. Receptors originate from a woman under 40 in good health and CMV-seronegative.

The rearrangement links TRBV5-1 to TRBJ2-3, with a possible D match to TRBD2 (6 bases). V gave up 0 bases and J gave up 3 bases, with 14 bases separating them. The CDR3 length is 16 residues. Germline V gives CDR1 SGHRS, CDR2 YFSETQ. The CDR3 coding sequence is TGCGCCAGCAGCTTGGAAGGGAGGCCCTATACAGATACGCAGTATTTT. Translated, it gives CASSLEGRPYTDTQYF. Full variable domain (remainder filled in from reference TRBV5-1 and TRBJ2-3): KAGVTQTPRYLIKTRGQQVTLSCSPISGHRSVSWYQQTPGQGLQFLFEYFSETQRNKGNFPGRFSGRQFSNSRSEMNVSTLELGDSALYLCASSLEGRPYTDTQYFGPGTRLTVL.

The chain is built from TRBV7-3 and TRBJ2-7; 7 nucleotides align to TRBD2. J lost 0 bases, V lost 1 base, and 0 bases had no gene match. Germline V gene data show CDR1 as SGHTA and CDR2 as FQGTGA. There are 14 residues in the CDR3. In DNA form, the CDR3 reads TGTGCCAGCAGCTTAAGGGAGGGCTCCTACGAGCAGTACTTC. Translating it yields CASSLREGSYEQYF.

The CDR3 reads CACPEHYPYSNQPQHF. CDR3 sequence (DNA): TGTGCCTGCCCCGAACATTATCCTTATAGCAATCAGCCCCAGCATTTT. The chain links TRBV30 to TRBJ1-5; no clear D gene. The germline V gene has CDR1 GTSNPN and CDR2 SVGIG (reference sequence). CDR3 size: 16 residues. V was clipped by 6 bases and J by 0 bases, with 18 bases between them.

This sequence joins TRBV12-1 and TRBJ2-1; the D call TRBD2 from the table was never checked on the DNA. TRBV12-1 is termed a pseudogene. The CDR3 runs 19 residues. The CDR3 DNA reads as TGTGCCAGCAGCTTTGCTCGGCCTGTTACGGGAGAGCGATACAATGAGCAGTTCTTC. Translated, it gives CASSFARPVTGERYNEQFF.

J is TRBJ1-1 and V is TRBV14; D may be TRBD1 (6 bases). The CDR3 contains 13 residues. Germline CDR1 reads SGHDN; CDR2 reads FVKESK. The germline V and J ends were trimmed by 6 bases and 4 bases, with 12 bases remaining between them. The CDR3 here is CASRGASGTEAFF. The CDR3 bases are TGTGCCAGCAGGGGGGCCTCGGGCACTGAAGCTTTCTTT.

This chain uses TRBV11-2 with TRBJ2-7, with 11 bases identical to TRBD1. V lost 4 bases and J lost 0; bases outside the gene matches: 2. The CDR3 totals 15 residues. Germline V gene sequence: CDR1 SGHAT, CDR2 FQNNGV. The chain's CDR3 is CASSSGTGGSYEQYF. The CDR3 coding sequence is TGTGCCAGCAGCTCAGGGACAGGGGGCTCCTACGAGCAGTACTTC.

A word on this clone: One junction end does not reproduce the germline sequence, and a read error may be involved. V is TRBV7-7 and J is TRBJ2-1; 10 positions agree with TRBD2. The germline CDR1 and CDR2 sequences are SSHAT and FNYEAQ (reference sequence). The CDR3 sequence is 15 residues long. Here the CDR3 reads CASSSLAGVPNEQFF. CDR3 nucleotide sequence: TGTGCTAGCAGCTCCCTAGCGGGAGTTCCCAATGAGCAGTTCTTC.

The V gene is TRBV15, the J gene TRBJ2-7, with TRBD1 matching over 10 bases. CDR1 is LNHNV and CDR2 is YYDKDF in the germline V gene (reference sequence). J lost 2 bases, V lost 5 bases, and 12 bases had no gene match. This CDR3 comprises 17 residues. CDR3 bases: TGTGCCACCAGCGATTGGCCGCGGGACAGGGGCCCCTACGAGCAGTACTTC. Translating it yields CATSDWPRDRGPYEQYF.

This chain uses TRBV27 with TRBJ2-1; 12 bases are shared with TRBD2. V lost 1 base, J lost 9 bases, and 4 bases stayed unmatched. This CDR3 comprises 15 residues. Germline loops: CDR1 MNHEY, CDR2 SMNVEV (reference sequence). CDR3 bases: TGTGCCAGCAGTTTATTTGGACTAGCGGGATTTGAGCAGTTCTTC. Translating gives CASSLFGLAGFEQFF.

The V call is TRBV29-1, the J call TRBJ2-5; the match to TRBD1 covers 8 bases. The CDR3 is 13 amino acids. Germline CDR1 is SQVTM and CDR2 is ANQGSEA. The junction had 8 bases not matched to a gene; V was cut back by 4 bases and J by 7 bases. CDR3 sequence (DNA): TGCAGCGTTGCCGCGACAGGGGTCGGGACCCAGTACTTC. Protein product: CSVAATGVGTQYF. Supplemented by reference TRBV29-1 and TRBJ2-5, the full variable domain reads SAVISQKPSRDICQRGTSLTIQCQVDSQVTMMFWYRQQPGQSLTLIATANQGSEATYESGFVIDKFPISRPNLTFSTLTVSNMSPEDSSIYLCSVAATGVGTQYFGPGTRLLVL.

The V and J genes are TRBV9 and TRBJ2-2, with D perhaps TRBD1 (5 bases). Germline-derived CDR1 and CDR2 are SGDLS and YYNGEE. The CDR3 runs to 17 residues. V gave up 0 bases and J gave up 4 bases, with 16 bases separating them. CDR3 coding DNA: TGTGCCAGCAGCGTAGCAGGGCTACCCCGAGGCACCGGGGAGCTGTTTTTT. Its translation: CASSVAGLPRGTGELFF. The variable domain in full, with the rest retrieved from reference TRBV9 and TRBJ2-2, is DSGVTQTPKHLITATGQRVTLRCSPRSGDLSVYWYQQSLDQGLQFLIQYYNGEERAKGNILERFSAQQFPDLHSELNLSSLELGDSALYFCASSVAGLPRGTGELFFGEGSRLTVL.

This rearrangement joins TRBV13 to TRBJ1-1; the match to TRBD1 covers 9 bases. The trim removed 5 bases at V and 6 bases at J, leaving 10 bases unmatched. Germline CDR1 PRHDT, CDR2 FYEKMQ (reference sequence). CDR3 length equals 15 residues. CDR3 region: CASSGWDRVSPEAFF. CDR3 in DNA: TGTGCCAGCAGCGGATGGGACAGGGTGAGTCCTGAAGCTTTCTTT.

The chain carries TRBV5-1 and TRBJ2-7, with a tentative D call TRBD1 (5 bases). V lost 7 bases and J lost 1, with 15 bases in between. CDR1 and CDR2 from the germline V gene are SGHRS and YFSETQ. This CDR3 has 14 amino acids. The CDR3, as DNA: TGCGCCAGCGCATCCCAGGCAGGGTCCTACGAGCAGTACTTC. The encoded protein is CASASQAGSYEQYF.

This chain joins TRBV19 and TRBJ2-5; perhaps TRBD1 as D (5 bases). CDR3 length: 13 residues. With 5 bases removed from V and 5 bases from J, the gap between germline ends came to 12 bases. Germline V CDR1 and CDR2: LNHDA, SQIVND (reference sequence). The CDR3 DNA reads as TGTGCCAGTAGTCAAGACAGATCGGAGACCCAGTACTTC. Amino acid sequence: CASSQDRSETQYF.

The CDR3 sequence is CASSLTGQGTHEQYF. The CDR3 bases are TGTGCCAGCAGCCTTACCGGACAGGGTACCCACGAGCAGTACTTC. This sequence joins TRBV5-6 and TRBJ2-7, with 8 bases lining up with TRBD1. CDR3 length: 15 amino acids. The J segment lost 5 bases and the V segment lost 4 bases, leaving 11 bases of the junction unmatched. Germline V lookup: CDR1 SGHDT, CDR2 YYEEEE.

The CDR3 coding sequence is TGTGCCAGCAGCGCGCGACAGGGACGGAAAGGAAACACCATATATTTT. Encoded protein: CASSARQGRKGNTIYF. This chain links TRBV5-8 with TRBJ1-3; 7 nucleotides line up with TRBD1. This CDR3 has 16 amino acids. V lost 4 bases and J lost 4; bases outside the gene matches: 11. The germline V gene has CDR1 SGHTS and CDR2 YDEGEE.